This TCR beta chain was identified during a study of graft-versus-host responses after intestinal transplantation. Study overall: Induction with anti-thymocyte globulin, then tacrolimus and steroids for 2 to 3 years, was given to all recipients.

Study conclusions and caveats: In recipient marrow, GvH clones were found, and some appeared first in ileum or blood.

As to this clone: The target antigen is unknown.

The CDR3 sequence is 14 residues long. The V gene end was trimmed by 6 bases and the J gene end by 5 bases; junction bases not matched to a gene: 7. Germline V gene sequence: CDR1 MNHEY, CDR2 SVGAGI. Using immunoSEQ multiplex PCR, the repertoire was profiled, and TCRdb retains in-frame clones only, with some absent. The table shows some 110,000 clones, with 90% to 95% occurring only once. The rearrangement links TRBV6-5 to TRBJ2-7, with TRBD2 matching 10 bases. The source is a human donor who was the organ donor for an intestinal transplant. Source: unstimulated CD4+ T cells sorted from spleen or lymph node cells, taken before transplant. CDR3 in DNA: TGTGCCAGCAGAGCTAGCGGGAGTTGGGACGAGCAGTACTTC. Amino acid sequence: CASRASGSWDEQYF.